The rows below give T cell receptor beta chains drawn from one sample of a study of T cells expressing NK-cell markers. TCRdb derives one entry per CDR3 protein from the 5' RACE reads, leaving out DNA. This repertoire includes 200,000 to 300,000 distinct CDR3 sequences. The sequencing sample was made of blood T cells: a sorted CD56 or NKG2C T cell subset, CD4+ or CD8+ T cells, or bulk PBMC T cells (not recorded which). The receptors come from a woman aged 18-69 years in good health. Both conserved end residues are part of each CDR3.

TRBV11-2	TRBJ2-3	CASSSRLAGGPIASTDTQYF
TRBV4-3	TRBJ2-3	CASSQDPLQGDTQYF
TRBV7-9	TRBJ2-3	CASSQDRMGDTQYF
TRBV4-2	TRBJ1-3	CASSQVQGTGNTIYF
TRBV12-3/TRBV12-4	TRBJ2-5	CASSLAPRVKETQYF
TRBV11-2	TRBJ2-2	CASSPWTANTGELFF
TRBV4-3	TRBJ1-1	CASSLDQGKTEAFF
TRBV6-5	TRBJ2-3	CASSYSPAGTGTDTQYF
TRBV28	TRBJ2-2	CASSSPSPGLPTGELFF
TRBV5-5	TRBJ1-4	CASSFGRLLTNEKLFF
TRBV3-1	TRBJ2-3	CASSLSGGASDTQYF
TRBV18	TRBJ2-1	CASSPLPSIRDEQFF
TRBV20-1	TRBJ2-1	CSARVGGAIRNEQFF
TRBV7-8	TRBJ2-1	CASSLVFGTGRNEQFF
TRBV27	TRBJ2-3	CASSSRARSTDTQYF